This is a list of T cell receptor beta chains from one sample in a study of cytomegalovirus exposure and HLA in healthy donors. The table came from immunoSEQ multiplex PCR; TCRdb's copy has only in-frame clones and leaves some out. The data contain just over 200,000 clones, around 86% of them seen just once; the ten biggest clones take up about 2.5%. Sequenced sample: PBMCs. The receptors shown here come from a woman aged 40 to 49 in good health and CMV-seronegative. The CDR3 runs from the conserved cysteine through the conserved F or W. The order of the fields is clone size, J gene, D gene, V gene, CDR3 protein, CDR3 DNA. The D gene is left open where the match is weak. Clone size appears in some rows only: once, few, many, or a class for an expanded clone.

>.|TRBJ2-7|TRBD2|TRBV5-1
CASSGIAGAEQYF
TGCGCCAGCAGCGGGATAGCGGGTGCCGAGCAGTACTTC
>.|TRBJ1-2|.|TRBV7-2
CASSLGRGNYGYTF
TGTGCCAGCAGCTTAGGCAGAGGAAACTATGGCTACACCTTC
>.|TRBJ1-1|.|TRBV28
CASSLRGKNTEAFF
TGTGCCAGCAGTTTACGAGGGAAGAACACTGAAGCTTTCTTT
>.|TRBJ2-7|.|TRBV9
CASSRTGTNSYEQYF
TGTGCCAGCAGCAGAACCGGGACAAACTCCTACGAGCAGTACTTC
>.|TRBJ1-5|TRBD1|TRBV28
CASSSPGQGFQPQHF
TGTGCCAGCAGTTCTCCGGGACAGGGATTTCAGCCCCAGCATTTT
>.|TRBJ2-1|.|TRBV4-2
CASSQDRAGPNEQFF
TGTGCCAGCAGCCAAGATCGGGCGGGACCCAATGAGCAGTTCTTC
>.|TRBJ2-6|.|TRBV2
CASSEAGRQSSGANVLTF
TGTGCCAGCAGTGAAGCTGGCAGACAAAGCTCTGGGGCCAACGTCCTGACTTTC
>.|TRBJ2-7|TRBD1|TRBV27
CASSRLGQYYEQYF
TGTGCCAGCAGTCGGTTGGGACAGTACTACGAGCAGTACTTC
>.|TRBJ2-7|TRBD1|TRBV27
CASSLLTGTYEQYF
TGTGCCAGCAGTTTACTGACAGGGACCTACGAGCAGTACTTC
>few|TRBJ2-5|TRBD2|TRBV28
CASSFPSGRNDGRETQYF
TGTGCCAGCAGTTTTCCTAGCGGGAGAAACGATGGCCGGGAGACCCAGTACTTC
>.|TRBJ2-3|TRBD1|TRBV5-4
CVTGQGTVVSTDTQYF
TGTGTGACGGGACAGGGTACGGTGGTAAGCACAGATACGCAGTATTTT
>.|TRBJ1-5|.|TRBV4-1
CASTPTETAGNQPQHF
TGCGCCAGCACCCCGACAGAGACGGCGGGCAATCAGCCCCAGCATTTT
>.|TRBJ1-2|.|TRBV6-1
CASSQAGDYGYTF
TGTGCCAGCAGTCAGGCGGGAGACTATGGCTACACCTTC
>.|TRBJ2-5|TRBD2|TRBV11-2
CASSLGVAGVGETQYF
TGTGCCAGCAGCTTAGGGGTAGCGGGAGTAGGAGAGACCCAGTACTTC
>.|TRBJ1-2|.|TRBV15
CATSRDRGSAGYTF
TGTGCCACCAGCAGAGATCGAGGCTCCGCTGGCTACACCTTC
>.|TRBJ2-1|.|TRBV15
CATSRDSGSYNEQFF
TGTGCCACCAGCAGAGATAGCGGATCCTACAATGAGCAGTTCTTC
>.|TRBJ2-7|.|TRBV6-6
CASKFTILNEQYF
TGTGCCAGCAAATTCACTATTCTAAACGAGCAGTACTTC
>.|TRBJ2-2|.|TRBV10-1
CASRETFDSGELFF
TGCGCCAGCAGAGAGACTTTCGATAGCGGGGAGCTGTTTTTT
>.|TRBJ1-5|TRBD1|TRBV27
CASSLAGQDNQPQHF
TGTGCCAGCAGTTTAGCCGGACAGGACAATCAGCCCCAGCATTTT
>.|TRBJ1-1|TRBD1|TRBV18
CASSRERQGAMNTEAFF
TGTGCCAGCTCACGGGAACGACAGGGGGCCATGAACACTGAAGCTTTCTTT
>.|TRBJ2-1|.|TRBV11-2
CASSLMILNNEQFF
TGTGCCAGCAGCTTAATGATACTGAACAATGAGCAGTTCTTC
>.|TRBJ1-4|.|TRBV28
CASSPLYGATNEKLFF
TGTGCCAGCAGTCCCCTCTATGGTGCAACTAATGAAAAACTGTTTTTT
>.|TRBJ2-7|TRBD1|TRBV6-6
CASNSGTGGYEQYF
TGTGCCAGCAATTCCGGGACAGGGGGCTACGAGCAGTACTTC
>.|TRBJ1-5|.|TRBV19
CASSLRVDGNQPQHF
TGTGCCAGTAGTCTCAGGGTAGATGGCAATCAGCCCCAGCATTTT
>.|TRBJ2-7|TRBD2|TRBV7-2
CASSPSGWDSYEQYF
TGTGCCAGCAGCCCTAGCGGGTGGGACTCCTACGAGCAGTACTTC
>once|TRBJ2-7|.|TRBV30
CAWSVLGEQYF
TGTGCCTGGAGTGTTCTCGGGGAGCAGTACTTC
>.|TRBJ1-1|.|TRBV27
CASSFAGRTEAFF
TGTGCCAGCAGTTTCGCAGGGCGCACTGAAGCTTTCTTT
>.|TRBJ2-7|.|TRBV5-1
CASRPGATYEQYF
TGCGCCAGCAGGCCAGGGGCAACCTACGAGCAGTACTTC
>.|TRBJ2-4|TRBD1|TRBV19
CASSIRGQGDYVAKNIQYF
TGTGCCAGTAGTATAAGGGGACAGGGGGACTATGTAGCCAAAAACATTCAGTACTTC
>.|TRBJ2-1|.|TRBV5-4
CASSLAAAPPDEQFF
TGTGCCAGCAGCTTGGCGGCGGCCCCCCCCGATGAGCAGTTCTTC
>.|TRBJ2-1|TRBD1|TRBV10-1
CASSPGTGTVSSYNEQFF
TGCGCCAGCAGTCCCGGGACAGGGACCGTAAGCTCCTACAATGAGCAGTTCTTC
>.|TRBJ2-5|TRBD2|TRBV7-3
CASSLGSGTSGSTVETQYF
TGTGCCAGCAGCTTAGGTTCCGGGACTAGCGGGAGTACGGTAGAGACCCAGTACTTC
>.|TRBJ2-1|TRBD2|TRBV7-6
CASSFAEPRLAGHLTDNEQFF
TGTGCCAGCAGCTTCGCTGAACCCCGACTAGCGGGACACCTAACAGACAATGAGCAGTTCTTC
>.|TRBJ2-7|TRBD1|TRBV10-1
CASSEGADYEQYF
TGCGCCAGCTCAGAGGGGGCAGACTACGAGCAGTACTTC
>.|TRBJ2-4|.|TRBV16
CASSQSPGSYIQYF
TGTGCCAGCAGCCAATCACCAGGGTCGTACATTCAGTACTTC
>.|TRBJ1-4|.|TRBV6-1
CASSVTDKYNEKLFF
TGTGCCAGCAGCGTCACGGACAAGTATAATGAAAAACTGTTTTTT
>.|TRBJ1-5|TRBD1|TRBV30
CAWSVGTVNQPQHF
TGTGCCTGGAGTGTAGGGACAGTGAATCAGCCCCAGCATTTT
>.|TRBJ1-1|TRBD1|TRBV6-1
CASSDGGGRRTEAFF
TGTGCCAGCAGTGACGGAGGGGGCCGACGGACTGAAGCTTTCTTT
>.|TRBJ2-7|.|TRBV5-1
CASSRGGGGYEQYF
TGCGCCAGCAGCCGGGGAGGGGGGGGCTACGAGCAGTACTTC
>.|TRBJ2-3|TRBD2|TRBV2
CASSLAGVVQYF
TGTGCCAGCAGTTTAGCGGGAGTGGTGCAGTATTTT
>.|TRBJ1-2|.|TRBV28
CASSLIGPGPLGGGYTF
TGTGCCAGCAGTTTAATCGGGCCAGGACCTTTGGGGGGAGGCTACACCTTC
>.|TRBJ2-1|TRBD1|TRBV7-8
CASSMTGVYEQFF
TGTGCCAGCAGCATGACAGGGGTCTATGAGCAGTTCTTC
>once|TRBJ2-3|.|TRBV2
CASRYRDITTDTQYF
TGTGCCAGCAGATATCGAGACATCACCACAGATACGCAGTATTTT